The next 22 T cell receptor beta chains were all read from a single sample in a study of T-cell reconstitution after alpha-beta-depleted transplantation in children. It was with unique molecular identifiers that the TCRbeta library was prepared. From the PCR reads, TCRdb called clonotypes with MiXCR, one entry per CDR3 protein. The repertoire has 800,000 to 1,000,000 distinct CDR3 sequences, around 30% of them found once; the top ten carry approximately 30%. The sample in question was PBMCs, mostly from graft donor cells, obtained 360 days after TCRalphabeta/CD19-depleted stem cell transplant. The receptors originated from a boy younger than two who had a stem cell transplant for SCID, so the T cells may come from the graft donor.

This clonotype was picked up a small number of times. The rearrangement links TRBV29-1 to TRBJ1-6; TRBD1 aligns across 7 bases. Unmatched junction bases numbered 6, after V lost 5 bases and J lost 8 bases. The CDR3 length is 13 residues. Germline V CDR1 and CDR2: SQVTM, ANQGSEA. CDR3 in amino acids: CSVRGQPHSPLHF. The CDR3 DNA reads TGCAGCGTTCGGGGACAGCCCCATTCACCCCTCCACTTT.

The chain links TRBV4-1 to TRBJ1-1; D remains ambiguous. V was trimmed by 0 bases and J by 1 base, leaving 9 bases between them. Germline CDR1 is MGHRA and CDR2 is YSYEKL. CDR3 length: 15 residues. The CDR3 sequence: CASSQDRYRNTEAFF. As DNA, the CDR3 is TGCGCCAGCAGCCAAGATCGTTACAGGAACACTGAAGCTTTCTTT.

This chain connects TRBV20-1 to TRBJ2-1; 8 bases fit TRBD2. CDR1 is DFQATT and CDR2 is SNEGSKA in the germline V gene (reference sequence). Losses at the gene ends were 6 bases for V and 4 bases for J; bases not matched to a gene: 11. The CDR3 has 15 residues. CDR3 sequence reads: CSAVPIAGIYNEQFF. The CDR3 DNA follows: TGCAGTGCCGTACCTATAGCGGGGATATACAATGAGCAGTTCTTC.

This clonotype showed up just a few times. The J gene is TRBJ1-1, the V gene TRBV6-2 or TRBV6-3; maybe TRBD1 (6 bases). V gave up 10 bases and J gave up 5 bases, with 17 bases separating them. Germline CDR1 is MNHEY and CDR2 is SVGEGT. The CDR3 runs to 13 residues. The CDR3 coding sequence is TGTGCCACCAGGACAGCCCATTTTACTGAAGCTTTCTTT. It yields the protein CATRTAHFTEAFF.

The V call is TRBV10-1, the J call TRBJ2-2, with 7 positions matching TRBD1. Trimming took 4 bases from V and 6 from J; bases not matched to a gene: 8. Germline values: CDR1 WNHNN, CDR2 SYGVQD (reference sequence). The CDR3 covers 15 residues. The CDR3 bases are TGCGCCAGCAGTGCGAGCCGAACAGGGGCCGGGGAGCTGTTTTTT. This sequence encodes CASSASRTGAGELFF.

As to this clonotype: The CDR3 end shows no conserved phenylalanine or tryptophan, and so a read error is likely. The chain is built from TRBV7-3 and TRBJ2-3; D is possibly TRBD2 (6 bases). The germline CDR1 and CDR2 sequences are SGHTA and FQGTGA. The CDR3 loop spans 13 amino acids. Deletions cut 5 bases from V and 11 bases from J, with 17 bases between. The CDR3 spells CASSPSPGLKQYS. Here the CDR3 DNA reads TGTGCCAGCAGCCCTTCCCCGGGACTCAAGCAGTATTCT.

The chain employs TRBV15 and TRBJ1-1; 7 nucleotides agree with TRBD1. CDR3 length: 15 amino acids. V trimming: 5 bases; J trimming: 2 bases; junction bases outside the gene matches: 8. The germline V gene has CDR1 LNHNV and CDR2 YYDKDF (reference sequence). DNA for the CDR3: TGTGCCACCAGCCCGCGCCGACAGGGTAACACTGAAGCTTTCTTT. Protein sequence: CATSPRRQGNTEAFF.

CDR3: CASSAASTDTQYF. CDR3 coding DNA: TGTGCCAGCAGCGCCGCCTCCACAGATACGCAGTATTTT. This rearrangement joins TRBV12-3 or TRBV12-4 to TRBJ2-3; D unclear. The CDR3 runs to 13 residues. V shed 6 bases and J shed 2 bases, with 9 bases lying between them.

The chain employs TRBV29-1 and TRBJ1-1; weak D call: TRBD1 (5 bases). The length of the CDR3 is 13 residues. CDR1 is SQVTM and CDR2 is ANQGSEA in the germline V gene. Between the trimmed V and J ends, which lost 4 bases and 4 bases, there was a span of 13 bases. CDR3 residues: CSVAGRVGTEAFF. The CDR3 coding sequence is TGCAGCGTTGCGGGCAGGGTGGGCACTGAAGCTTTCTTT.

This clonotype appeared a single time. The V and J genes are TRBV6-5 and TRBJ1-2; D is ambiguous. In germline, CDR1 is MNHEY, CDR2 SVGAGI. V was shortened by 8 bases and J by 5 bases, with 9 bases between the two germline ends. The CDR3 loop spans 11 amino acids. The CDR3 spells CASVGQYGYTF. CDR3 DNA sequence: TGTGCCAGCGTCGGGCAGTATGGCTACACCTTC.

The V and J genes are TRBV5-1 and TRBJ2-2; 11 bases align to TRBD1. The junction had 2 bases not matched to a gene; V was cut back by 6 bases and J by 4 bases. The germline V gene encodes CDR1 SGHRS and CDR2 YFSETQ. The CDR3 spans 14 residues. In nucleotides, the CDR3 is TGCGCCAGCACGGACAGGGGGCTCACCGGGGAGCTGTTTTTT. As protein: CASTDRGLTGELFF.

The chain's CDR3 is CASGQGPSYEQYF. CDR3 DNA: TGCGCCAGCGGACAGGGGCCGTCCTACGAGCAGTACTTC. The chain employs TRBV5-1 and TRBJ2-7, with 9 bases fitting TRBD1. The CDR3 consists of 13 residues. Germline loops: CDR1 SGHRS, CDR2 YFSETQ. Losses at the gene ends were 7 bases for V and 1 base for J; bases not matched to a gene: 3.

V and J are TRBV28 and TRBJ1-1; the D is unclear. Germline V gene sequence: CDR1 MDHEN, CDR2 SYDVKM. Deletions cut 6 bases from V and 7 bases from J, with 15 bases between. The CDR3 is 13 residues long. The CDR3 DNA reads TGTGCCAGCAGCCCTCTAACACCCTATGAAGCTTTCTTT. This sequence encodes CASSPLTPYEAFF.

V gene TRBV4-1 combines with J gene TRBJ2-1, with D perhaps TRBD1 (6 bases). The CDR3 is made up of 14 amino acids. The V gene lost 0 bases and the J gene lost 11 bases, with 14 bases spanning the gap. Per germline, CDR1 MGHRA and CDR2 YSYEKL. The CDR3 sequence: CASSQDPNRAKQFF. Written as DNA, the CDR3 is TGCGCCAGCAGCCAAGATCCCAACAGGGCGAAGCAGTTCTTC.

This clonotype was counted a few times. This chain connects TRBV4-1 to TRBJ1-1, with D possibly TRBD1 on 5 matching bases. The CDR3 totals 17 residues. CDR1 MGHRA and CDR2 YSYEKL come from the germline V gene. Trimming left V 0 bases short and J 2 bases short, with 16 bases between. The DNA for the CDR3 is TGCGCCAGCAGCCAAGATCTCTCGTTGAGGGGTAACACTGAAGCTTTCTTT. Translation gives CASSQDLSLRGNTEAFF.

The chain uses TRBV11-1 and TRBJ1-2; D is ambiguous. CDR1 and CDR2 (germline): SGHAT, FQDESV (reference sequence). The CDR3 totals 14 residues. Trimming stripped 0 bases from V and 1 base from J, with 6 bases between. The CDR3 here is CASSLAPSNYGYTF. The CDR3 DNA follows: TGTGCCAGCAGCTTAGCACCCAGTAACTATGGCTACACCTTC.

V usage is TRBV15 and J usage is TRBJ2-7, with 9 bases fitting TRBD1. Trimming removed 0 bases from V and 0 bases from J; junction bases left unmatched: 12. Germline V gene data show CDR1 as LNHNV and CDR2 as YYDKDF (reference sequence). This CDR3 has 19 residues. CDR3 sequence: CATSRELPLTGGDSYEQYF. CDR3 sequence (DNA): TGTGCCACCAGCAGAGAGTTGCCCCTGACAGGGGGAGACTCCTACGAGCAGTACTTC. The whole variable domain, remainder taken from reference TRBV15 and TRBJ2-7, is DAMVIQNPRYQVTQFGKPVTLSCSQTLNHNVMYWYQQKSSQAPKLLFHYYDKDFNNEADTPDNFQSRRPNTSFCFLDIRSPGLGDTAMYLCATSRELPLTGGDSYEQYFGPGTRLTVT.

This clonotype was observed a few times. V usage is TRBV12-3 or TRBV12-4 and J usage is TRBJ2-1; 9 positions agree with TRBD1. The CDR3 consists of 14 residues. With 6 bases clipped from V and 8 bases from J, the junction kept 8 bases outside the gene matches. CDR3 sequence reads: CASRDRGPRDEQFF. CDR3 nucleotide sequence: TGTGCCAGCAGGGACAGGGGCCCCCGGGATGAGCAGTTCTTC.

Written as DNA, the CDR3 is TGTGCCAGCAGCTTGAACAGGGGCCTCTATGGCTACACCTTC. This codes for CASSLNRGLYGYTF. The chain employs TRBV5-5 and TRBJ1-2; 7 bases are shared with TRBD1. Germline assignment: CDR1 SGHKS and CDR2 YYEKEE (reference sequence). The CDR3 totals 14 residues. The trim removed 1 base at V and 4 bases at J, leaving 4 bases unmatched.

Here the CDR3 DNA reads TGTGCCAGCTCACCACGGGAGGGGGTCGCCCCGTCTTATCAGCCCCAGCATTTT. Its protein is CASSPREGVAPSYQPQHF. The chain uses TRBV18 and TRBJ1-5; tentative D call: TRBD1 (6 bases). Germline loops: CDR1 KGHSH, CDR2 LQKENI. The CDR3 is 18 residues long. Trimming took off 1 base at V and 5 bases at J, with 21 bases between the two ends. The variable domain in full, completed from reference TRBV18 and TRBJ1-5, reads NAGVMQNPRHLVRRRGQEARLRCSPMKGHSHVYWYRQLPEEGLKFMVYLQKENIIDESGMPKERFSAEFPKEGPSILRIQQVVRGDSAAYFCASSPREGVAPSYQPQHFGDGTRLSIL.

As for this clonotype: A single base separates this from a much larger clone, so it may be a read error. The CDR3 DNA sequence: TGCGCCAGCAGCCGGGACCCGATGGGAGAGCTGTACTTC. Amino acids: CASSRDPMGELYF. The V and J genes are TRBV10-1 and TRBJ2-7; D could derive from TRBD1 or TRBD2 (5 bases each). The CDR3 spans 13 residues. Per germline, CDR1 WNHNN and CDR2 SYGVQD (reference sequence).

This clonotype was seen only a few times. The chain employs TRBV20-1 and TRBJ2-7; D ambiguous. Per germline, CDR1 DFQATT and CDR2 SNEGSKA (reference sequence). The CDR3 runs to 15 residues. V was clipped by 3 bases and J by 0 bases, with 15 bases between them. CDR3 nucleotide sequence: TGCAGTGCTAGCGCCAGGCAACTAAGCTCCTACGAGCAGTACTTC. Encoded protein: CSASARQLSSYEQYF.